The entry that follows covers one T cell receptor beta chain sequence. These data are taken from a study of blood T cell repertoires in COVID-19. Per the authors' pipeline: Amplified reference gene primers provided the basis for estimating nucleated cell counts. Generated by immunoSEQ multiplex PCR, the TCRdb table keeps only in-frame clones and is missing some. The V and J calls and the clone size are those of that table, but D and trimming were determined from the DNA. The data show under 300,000 clones, with roughly nine tenths seen just once and 5.5% to 6.5% held by the top ten. Germline lookup yields CDR1 SEHNR and CDR2 FQNEAQ (reference sequence). With 0 bases removed from V and 6 bases from J, the gap between germline ends came to 12 bases. The CDR3 runs to 15 residues.

V and J are TRBV7-9 and TRBJ2-1; the D is unclear. Sequencing input: peripheral blood. This TCR derives from a man aged 55 to 69 with acute or convalescent COVID-19. CDR3 amino acids: CASSLASGLSNEQFF. The DNA of the CDR3 is TGTGCCAGCAGCTTAGCCAGTGGCCTCTCCAATGAGCAGTTCTTC.